These 10 T cell receptor beta chains originate from one sample sequenced in a study of identical twins. TCRdb fed the 5' RACE reads into MiXCR, producing one record per CDR3 protein. The sample records roughly 490,000 distinct CDR3 sequences, around an eighth being singletons. These data were also reused for a study on yellow fever vaccine responses in identical twins.

The sequenced sample consisted of CD4+ T cells sorted from blood. The receptors stem from a woman aged 18-29 years in good health.

The CDR3, as DNA: TGTGCCAGCAGCTTAGCCGCGGGAGTGGGCACAGATACGCAGTATTTT. Translation: CASSLAAGVGTDTQYF. V gene TRBV7-2 combines with J gene TRBJ2-3; 7 bases are a match to TRBD2. This CDR3 has 16 amino acids. Germline V CDR1 and CDR2: SGHTA, FQGNSA. With 0 bases clipped from V and 1 base from J, the junction kept 4 bases outside the gene matches.

The chain links TRBV25-1 to TRBJ1-1; possible D gene TRBD1, 6 bases. The CDR3 consists of 14 residues. V was clipped by 3 bases and J by 4 bases, with 12 bases between them. The germline CDR1 and CDR2 sequences are MGHDK and SYGVNS. CDR3 nucleotide sequence: TGTGCCAGCAGTGACTGGCAGGGGAGCACTGAAGCTTTCTTT. It codes for CASSDWQGSTEAFF.

In its sample, this clonotype was seen many times. The V gene is TRBV5-1, the J gene TRBJ2-7; no firm D call. V was trimmed by 2 bases and J by 2 bases, leaving 11 bases between them. The germline gives CDR1 SGHRS, CDR2 YFSETQ. This CDR3 is built from 14 residues. The CDR3 spells CASSLRTATYEQYF. The CDR3 DNA reads as TGCGCCAGCAGCTTAAGAACAGCAACCTACGAGCAGTACTTC.

Concerning this clonotype: The conserved phenylalanine or tryptophan is not found at the CDR3 terminus, so this likely reflects a read error. CDR3 coding DNA: TGCGCCAGCAGTTGGCAGGGTAATGAGCAGTTCTCC. Protein: CASSWQGNEQFS. The chain couples TRBV5-1 to TRBJ2-1; possibly TRBD1 for D (5 bases). Germline values: CDR1 SGHRS, CDR2 YFSETQ. CDR3 length: 12 residues. V lost 5 bases and J 7 bases, leaving 10 bases between the germline ends.

This clonotype was counted at least ten times. The rearrangement links TRBV24-1 to TRBJ2-1, with D possibly being TRBD1 or TRBD2 (6 bases each). This CDR3 spans 16 amino acids. CDR1 and CDR2 from the germline V gene are KGHDR and SFDVKD. V was clipped by 0 bases and J by 6 bases, with 14 bases between them. The CDR3 spells CATSDLGGLGSNEQFF. Written as DNA, the CDR3 is TGTGCCACCAGTGATTTGGGGGGGCTTGGGTCCAATGAGCAGTTCTTC.

This rearrangement joins TRBV10-3 to TRBJ2-7; TRBD2 is a possible D gene (5 bases). The CDR3 loop spans 13 amino acids. Germline V gene sequence: CDR1 ENHRY, CDR2 SYGVKD. Deletions cut 7 bases from V and 1 base from J, with 11 bases between. CDR3 protein: CAITTGSSYEQYF. CDR3 bases: TGTGCCATCACCACGGGATCATCCTACGAGCAGTACTTC.

The genes are TRBV5-1 and TRBJ2-1, with D possibly being TRBD2 (6 bases). The ends were cut back, 4 bases at V and 6 bases at J, with 11 bases in the middle. In germline, CDR1 is SGHRS, CDR2 YFSETQ. This CDR3 spans 13 amino acids. CDR3 DNA sequence: TGCGCCAGCAGCGCCGGGACTGGCAATGAGCAGTTCTTC. It is translated as CASSAGTGNEQFF.

This CDR3 reads CASSPTSGTTKETQYF. The CDR3 coding sequence is TGTGCCAGCAGCCCCACTAGCGGGACCACAAAAGAGACCCAGTACTTC. The J gene is TRBJ2-5, the V gene TRBV3-1; the match to TRBD2 covers 10 bases. J gave up 3 bases and V 4 bases, and 8 bases lay outside the gene matches. This CDR3 region has 16 residues. The germline gives CDR1 LGHDT, CDR2 YNNKEL (reference sequence).

In its sample, this clonotype was seen many times. The chain has TRBV29-1 and TRBJ2-2; D not certain. Deletions cut 4 bases from V and 0 bases from J, with 9 bases between. Germline CDR1 reads SQVTM; CDR2 reads ANQGSEA. This CDR3 has 14 amino acids. CDR3 DNA sequence: TGCAGCGTTGTTCGCGGAACGAACACCGGGGAGCTGTTTTTT. Its translation is CSVVRGTNTGELFF.

This clonotype showed up just a few times. The J gene is TRBJ2-3, the V gene TRBV30; D not certain. The CDR3 spans 11 residues. The germline gives CDR1 GTSNPN, CDR2 SVGIG (reference sequence). V shed 1 base and J shed 5 bases, with 4 bases lying between them. The CDR3 bases are TGTGCCTGGAGTGCGGGAGATACGCAGTATTTT. Residues: CAWSAGDTQYF.